The 27 T cell receptor beta chains reported below all come from one sample, sequenced in a study of PD-1 blockade in classical Hodgkin lymphoma (dated by TCRdb to the early 2020s). What this sample's time point label stands for: cycle 1 day 1 (C1D1), immediately before nivolumab initiation. Every trial patient had relapsed after autologous stem cell transplantation, and cohorts A, B and C differed in prior brentuximab vedotin exposure. The protocol used for the library was the immunoSEQ multiplex PCR assay. Sourced from immuneACCESS, this table was stored by TCRdb with only in-frame sequences that have V and J called. A share of the clones is absent; for the studies checked, an unresolved V gene accounts for under half, and the remainder has no known explanation. This sample gives approximately 41,000 clones in total; about three quarters of them show up just once. Roughly 12% of the sample goes to the ten largest clones.

Sequences were derived from peripheral blood mononuclear cells (PBMCs), sampled at baseline. The receptors were gathered from a human donor with classical Hodgkin lymphoma.

This chain joins TRBV11-2 and TRBJ1-4; TRBD1 is a possible D gene (6 bases). This CDR3 has 15 residues. With 1 base removed from V and 2 bases from J, the gap between germline ends came to 8 bases. The germline gives CDR1 SGHAT, CDR2 FQNNGV. The CDR3 loop is CASSLAGQTNEKLFF. The CDR3 DNA is TGTGCCAGCAGCTTAGCCGGACAGACTAATGAAAAACTGTTTTTT.

This clone appeared a single time. The chain is built from TRBV10-3 and TRBJ2-7; TRBD1 aligns across 8 bases. This CDR3 spans 13 amino acids. Losses at the gene ends were 9 bases for V and 0 bases for J; bases not matched to a gene: 4. The germline gives CDR1 ENHRY, CDR2 SYGVKD. CDR3 in DNA: TGTGCCATTGGGGACAGGAGCTCCTACGAGCAGTACTTC. This codes for CAIGDRSSYEQYF.

This clone was counted only a few times. The chain recombines TRBV9 with TRBJ2-1; D gene ambiguous. Germline V gives CDR1 SGDLS, CDR2 YYNGEE. The CDR3 runs 13 residues. The V end lost 1 base, the J end lost 4 bases, and 6 bases lay between the germline ends. This chain's CDR3 is CASSVSPYNEQFF. As DNA, the CDR3 is TGTGCCAGCAGCGTATCCCCATACAATGAGCAGTTCTTC.

The CDR3: CASSRGGSYNEQFF. DNA for the CDR3: TGTGCCAGCAGCCGGGGGGGCTCCTACAATGAGCAGTTCTTC. V usage is TRBV9 and J usage is TRBJ2-1; TRBD2 matches at 8 bases. Trimming took 4 bases from V and 0 from J; bases not matched to a gene: 0. Looked up from germline, CDR1 is SGDLS and CDR2 is YYNGEE. CDR3 length: 14 amino acids.

This chain links TRBV2 with TRBJ2-5; perhaps D is TRBD1 or TRBD2 (5 bases each). The CDR3 is made up of 13 amino acids. V lost 7 bases to trimming and J lost 5 bases, with 14 bases between them. The germline CDR1 and CDR2 sequences are SNHLY and FYNNEI. CDR3 sequence reads: CASTRGATETQYF. The CDR3 DNA reads TGTGCCAGCACGCGAGGGGCGACGGAGACCCAGTACTTC.

The rearrangement joins TRBV4-3 to TRBJ2-2, with 8 bases matching TRBD1. The germline gives CDR1 LGHNA, CDR2 YSLEER. There are 15 residues in the CDR3. J gave up 4 bases and V 1 base, and 2 bases lay outside the gene matches. The DNA of the CDR3 is TGCGCCAGCAGCCAAGGGGGACAGGTCACCGGGGAGCTGTTTTTT. Amino acids: CASSQGGQVTGELFF.

CDR3 nucleotide sequence: TGTGCCAGCAGCTTAGATGCGGACGAGCAGTACTTC. Amino acid sequence: CASSLDADEQYF. V usage is TRBV13 and J usage is TRBJ2-7; D not resolved. Between the trimmed V and J ends, which lost 1 base and 5 bases, there was a span of 6 bases. CDR3 length equals 12 residues. Germline CDR1 is PRHDT and CDR2 is FYEKMQ (reference sequence).

The V gene is TRBV5-1, the J gene TRBJ1-4; D uncertain. The ends were cut back, 3 bases at V and 0 bases at J, with 9 bases in the middle. Germline-derived CDR1 and CDR2 are SGHRS and YFSETQ. The CDR3 sequence is 15 residues long. The CDR3 sequence is CASSWRQATNEKLFF. The CDR3 DNA follows: TGCGCCAGCAGCTGGAGACAAGCAACTAATGAAAAACTGTTTTTT.

The rearrangement uses TRBV7-9 and TRBJ2-7; the match to TRBD2 covers 9 bases. The CDR3 spans 15 residues. Germline values: CDR1 SEHNR, CDR2 FQNEAQ (reference sequence). V dropped 4 bases and J dropped 2; count of bases not matched to a gene: 6. The CDR3 bases are TGTGCCAGCAGCTCATTAGCGGGGGTCACCTACGAGCAGTACTTC. This gives the protein CASSSLAGVTYEQYF.

The chain combines TRBV5-2 with TRBJ1-2. TRBV5-2 is noted as a pseudogene. CDR3 size: 14 residues. The CDR3 coding sequence is TGTGCCAGCAGCTTAGCCGACAGCGGCTATGGCTACACCTTC. It codes for CASSLADSGYGYTF.

The rearrangement joins TRBV27 to TRBJ2-7; 10 bases agree with TRBD1. The CDR3 loop spans 13 amino acids. The germline gives CDR1 MNHEY, CDR2 SMNVEV (reference sequence). The J segment lost 3 bases and the V segment lost 6 bases, leaving 2 bases of the junction unmatched. CDR3 coding DNA: TGTGCCAGCAGGACAGGGGGCGACTACGAGCAGTACTTC. It codes for CASRTGGDYEQYF.

V gene TRBV19 combines with J gene TRBJ2-5; maybe TRBD1 (7 bases). From germline, CDR1 is LNHDA and CDR2 SQIVND (reference sequence). The V end was cut by 10 bases, the J end by 4 bases, with 16 bases between. CDR3 size: 13 residues. In nucleotides, the CDR3 is TGTGCCACCCTCGGAGGGGGCGGAGAGACCCAGTACTTC. Residues: CATLGGGGETQYF.

V gene TRBV2 combines with J gene TRBJ1-6; 10 bases fit TRBD1. V dropped 4 bases and J dropped 7; count of bases not matched to a gene: 4. The CDR3 sequence is 15 residues long. From germline, CDR1 is SNHLY and CDR2 FYNNEI. The CDR3 DNA reads TGTGCCAGCAGTGGACAGGGGGCTGGGAATTCACCCCTCCACTTT. This translates into CASSGQGAGNSPLHF.

This sequence joins TRBV7-2 and TRBJ2-3; no definite D call. V dropped 3 bases and J dropped 5 bases, with 9 bases sitting between them. The germline V gene encodes CDR1 SGHTA and CDR2 FQGNSA. The CDR3 contains 13 residues. The CDR3: CASSFLPGDTQYF. The CDR3 DNA is TGTGCCAGCAGCTTCCTTCCGGGAGATACGCAGTATTTT.

The gene calls are TRBV2 and TRBJ2-5; 9 bases map to TRBD2. CDR3 length equals 14 residues. The germline V gene encodes CDR1 SNHLY and CDR2 FYNNEI. The V and J ends lost 7 bases and 0 bases, in that order; junction bases with no gene match: 3. The CDR3 bases are TGTGCCAGCAAAGGACTAGCGAACCAAGAGACCCAGTACTTC. Protein sequence: CASKGLANQETQYF.

This clone was observed a handful of times. The CDR3 protein is CASSPSGTDTQYF. The CDR3 DNA reads as TGTGCCAGCTCACCTTCGGGCACAGATACGCAGTATTTT. The chain uses TRBV18 and TRBJ2-3, with unresolved D. CDR3 length: 13 amino acids. Looked up from germline, CDR1 is KGHSH and CDR2 is LQKENI. V lost 3 bases, J lost 1 base, and 5 bases lay in between.

The genes are TRBV18 and TRBJ1-2, with TRBD1 as a possible D gene (6 bases). Trimming took 2 bases from V and 7 from J, leaving 14 bases between them. This CDR3 region has 14 residues. The germline gives CDR1 KGHSH, CDR2 LQKENI. As DNA, the CDR3 is TGTGCCAGCTCACCAAGCGGGGGGCGCCTTGGCTACACCTTC. Amino acids: CASSPSGGRLGYTF.

This chain connects TRBV6-5 to TRBJ1-2, with a possible D match to TRBD1 (5 bases). Germline V gives CDR1 MNHEY, CDR2 SVGAGI. V gave up 5 bases and J gave up 8 bases, with 18 bases separating them. The CDR3 runs to 14 residues. The CDR3 DNA reads TGTGCCAGCAGTACCTGGGGGGAAAAGGGAGGCTACACCTTC. Translating gives CASSTWGEKGGYTF.

The chain employs TRBV7-8 and TRBJ1-4; D call uncertain. There are 16 residues in the CDR3. Trimming removed 2 bases at V and 0 bases at J, with 10 bases between. CDR1 is SGHVS, CDR2 FQNEAQ, per germline. The CDR3 DNA follows: TGTGCCAGCAGCTTACACATCCGTGCAACTAATGAAAAACTGTTTTTT. Residues: CASSLHIRATNEKLFF. The variable domain in full, completed from reference TRBV7-8 and TRBJ1-4, reads GAGVSQSPRYKVAKRGQDVALRCDPISGHVSLFWYQQALGQGPEFLTYFQNEAQLDKSGLPSDRFFAERPEGSVSTLKIQRTQQEDSAVYLCASSLHIRATNEKLFFGSGTQLSVL.

The gene calls are TRBV6-1 and TRBJ1-1; no clear D. The CDR3 consists of 14 residues. Germline values: CDR1 MNHNS, CDR2 SASEGT. Trimming took 6 bases from V and 3 from J, leaving 14 bases between them. CDR3 protein: CASRQTQAYTEAFF. The CDR3 coding sequence is TGTGCCAGCAGACAAACTCAGGCATACACTGAAGCTTTCTTT.

Here the CDR3 DNA reads TGTGCCAGCAGCGTAGGAGGGGGCGGAGGCTACACCTTC. Translation gives CASSVGGGGGYTF. This chain joins TRBV9 and TRBJ1-2, with 7 bases identical to TRBD1. The CDR3 has 13 amino acids. Germline loops: CDR1 SGDLS, CDR2 YYNGEE. J was trimmed by 8 bases and V by 0 bases; bases with no gene match: 4.

This clone came up a few times. The gene calls are TRBV19 and TRBJ1-3; D gene ambiguous. The CDR3 totals 12 residues. V lost 6 bases and J lost 13, with 16 bases in between. The germline gives CDR1 LNHDA, CDR2 SQIVND (reference sequence). The CDR3 bases are TGTGCCAGTAGCACTAGACAAGCGCCAATATATTTT. It encodes CASSTRQAPIYF.

This clone has only a few counts. The chain employs TRBV9 and TRBJ2-7; TRBD1 is a possible D gene (6 bases). The germline gives CDR1 SGDLS, CDR2 YYNGEE. V lost 5 bases and J 1 base, leaving 10 bases between the germline ends. The CDR3 extends over 13 amino acids. CDR3 sequence reads: CASSKGVSYEQYF. The CDR3 region has the DNA TGTGCCAGCAGTAAGGGGGTTTCCTACGAGCAGTACTTC.

In its sample, this clone was seen a few times. This chain joins TRBV4-1 and TRBJ2-1; possible D gene TRBD1, 6 bases. Trimming left V 0 bases short and J 2 bases short, with 8 bases between. CDR3 size: 15 residues. Per the germline V gene, CDR1 is MGHRA and CDR2 is YSYEKL. Here the CDR3 reads CASSQDRGAYNEQFF. The CDR3 nucleotides are TGCGCCAGCAGCCAAGACAGGGGCGCCTACAATGAGCAGTTCTTC.

V usage is TRBV6-5 and J usage is TRBJ1-5; a possible D gene is TRBD1 (5 bases). This CDR3 region has 14 residues. The V gene's germline CDR1 is MNHEY and CDR2 SVGAGI. V shed 5 bases and J shed 6 bases, with 14 bases lying between them. The CDR3 DNA reads TGTGCCAGCAGTATCTCGGGGGTTGGTCAGCCCCAGCATTTT. Translated: CASSISGVGQPQHF.

As to this clone: At one end, the junction sequence differs from germline, possibly due to a read error. The rearrangement uses TRBV13 and TRBJ2-5, with D unclear. Germline CDR1 PRHDT, CDR2 FYEKMQ (reference sequence). The CDR3 is 9 residues long. The CDR3 sequence is CASSLGGDF. The CDR3 DNA reads as TGTGCCAGCAGCTTAGGCGGCGACTTC.

The CDR3 DNA reads TGTGCCAGCAGCTTAAACACCGGGGAGCTGTTTTTT. Its protein is CASSLNTGELFF. The rearrangement joins TRBV11-3 to TRBJ2-2; D is ambiguous. Germline assignment: CDR1 SGHNT and CDR2 YENEEA. V shed 2 bases and J shed 2 bases, with 0 bases lying between them. There are 12 residues in the CDR3.